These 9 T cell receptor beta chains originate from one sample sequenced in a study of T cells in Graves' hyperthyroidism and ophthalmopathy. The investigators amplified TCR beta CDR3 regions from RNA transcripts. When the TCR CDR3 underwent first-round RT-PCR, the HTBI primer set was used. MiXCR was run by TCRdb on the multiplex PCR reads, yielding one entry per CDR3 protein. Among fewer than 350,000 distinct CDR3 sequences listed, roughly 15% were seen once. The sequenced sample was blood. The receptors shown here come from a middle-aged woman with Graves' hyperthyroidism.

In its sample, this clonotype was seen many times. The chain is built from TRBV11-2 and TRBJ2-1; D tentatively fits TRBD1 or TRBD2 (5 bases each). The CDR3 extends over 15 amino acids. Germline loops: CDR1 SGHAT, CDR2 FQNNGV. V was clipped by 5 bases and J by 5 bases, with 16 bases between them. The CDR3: CASSPGPLPHNEQFF. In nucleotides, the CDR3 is TGTGCCAGCAGCCCGGGACCGTTACCCCACAATGAGCAGTTCTTC.

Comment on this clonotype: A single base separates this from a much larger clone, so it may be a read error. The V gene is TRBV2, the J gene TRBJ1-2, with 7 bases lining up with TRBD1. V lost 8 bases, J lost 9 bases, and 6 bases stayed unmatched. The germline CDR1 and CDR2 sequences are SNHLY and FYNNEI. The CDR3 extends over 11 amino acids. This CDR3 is CASVYRGRYTF. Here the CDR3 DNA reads TGTGCCAGCGTCTACAGGGGCCGCTACACCTTC.

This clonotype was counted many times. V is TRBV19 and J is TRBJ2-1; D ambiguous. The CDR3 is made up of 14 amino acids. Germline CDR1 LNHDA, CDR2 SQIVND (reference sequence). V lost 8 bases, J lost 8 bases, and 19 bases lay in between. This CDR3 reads CASGSTRFVDEQFF. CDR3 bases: TGTGCCAGTGGGTCGACCCGGTTCGTGGATGAGCAGTTCTTC. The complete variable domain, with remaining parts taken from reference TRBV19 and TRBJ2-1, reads DGGITQSPKYLFRKEGQNVTLSCEQNLNHDAMYWYRQDPGQGLRLIYYSQIVNDFQKGDIAEGYSVSREKKESFPLTVTSAQKNPTAFYLCASGSTRFVDEQFFGPGTRLTVL.

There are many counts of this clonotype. The CDR3 is CASSRARQDYGYTF. The CDR3 nucleotides are TGCGCCAGCAGTAGAGCCCGCCAGGACTATGGCTACACCTTC. The chain is built from TRBV10-2 and TRBJ1-2; D uncertain. V lost 5 bases, J lost 3 bases, and 13 bases lay in between. The CDR3 consists of 14 residues. Germline V lookup: CDR1 WSHSY, CDR2 SAAADI.

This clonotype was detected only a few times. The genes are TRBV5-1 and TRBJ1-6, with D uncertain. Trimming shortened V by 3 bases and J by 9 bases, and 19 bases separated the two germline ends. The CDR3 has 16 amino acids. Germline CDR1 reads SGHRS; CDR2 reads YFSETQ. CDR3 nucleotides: TGCGCCAGCAGCTCCCAACCGACGGCCCAAGGTTCACCCCTCCACTTT. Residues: CASSSQPTAQGSPLHF.

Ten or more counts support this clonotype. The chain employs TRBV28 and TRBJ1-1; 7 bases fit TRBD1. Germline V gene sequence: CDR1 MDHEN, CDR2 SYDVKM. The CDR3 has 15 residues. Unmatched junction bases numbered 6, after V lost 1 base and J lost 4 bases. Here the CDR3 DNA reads TGTGCCAGCAGTTTATCCACAGGGGCCCCCACTGAAGCTTTCTTT. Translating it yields CASSLSTGAPTEAFF. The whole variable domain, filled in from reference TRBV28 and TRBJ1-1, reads DVKVTQSSRYLVKRTGEKVFLECVQDMDHENMFWYRQDPGLGLRLIYFSYDVKMKEKGDIPEGYSVSREKKERFSLILESASTNQTSMYLCASSLSTGAPTEAFFGQGTRLTVV.

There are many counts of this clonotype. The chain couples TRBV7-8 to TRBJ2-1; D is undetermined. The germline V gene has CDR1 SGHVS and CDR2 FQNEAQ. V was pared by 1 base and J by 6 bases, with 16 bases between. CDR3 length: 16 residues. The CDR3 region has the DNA TGTGCCAGCAGCTTAGATGTAGGCCAGGTCTCCAATGAGCAGTTCTTC. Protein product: CASSLDVGQVSNEQFF.

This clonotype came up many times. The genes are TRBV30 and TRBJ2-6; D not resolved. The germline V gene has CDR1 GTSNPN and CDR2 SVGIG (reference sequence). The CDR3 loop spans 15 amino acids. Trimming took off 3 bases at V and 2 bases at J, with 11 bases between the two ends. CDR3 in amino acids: CAWSLALAGANVLTF. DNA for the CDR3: TGTGCCTGGAGCCTTGCTTTGGCTGGGGCCAACGTCCTGACTTTC.

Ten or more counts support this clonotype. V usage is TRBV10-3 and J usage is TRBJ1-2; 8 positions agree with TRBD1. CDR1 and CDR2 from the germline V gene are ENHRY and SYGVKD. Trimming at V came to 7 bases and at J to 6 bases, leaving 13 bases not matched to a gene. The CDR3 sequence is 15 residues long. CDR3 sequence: CAITQQEGTGNGYTF. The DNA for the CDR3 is TGTGCCATCACTCAGCAAGAAGGGACAGGTAATGGCTACACCTTC.